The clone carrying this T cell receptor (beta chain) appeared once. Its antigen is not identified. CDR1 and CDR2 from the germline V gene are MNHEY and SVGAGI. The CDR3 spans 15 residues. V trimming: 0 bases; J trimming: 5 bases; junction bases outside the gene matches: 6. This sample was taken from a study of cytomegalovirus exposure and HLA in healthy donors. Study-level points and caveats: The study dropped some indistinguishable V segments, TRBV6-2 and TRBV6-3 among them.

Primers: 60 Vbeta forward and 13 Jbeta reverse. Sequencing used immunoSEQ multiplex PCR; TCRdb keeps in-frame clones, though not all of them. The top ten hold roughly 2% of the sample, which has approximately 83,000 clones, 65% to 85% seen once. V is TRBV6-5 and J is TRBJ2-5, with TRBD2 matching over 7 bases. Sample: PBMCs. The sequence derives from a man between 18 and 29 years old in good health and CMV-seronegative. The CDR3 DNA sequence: TGTGCCAGCAGTTACTCCTTGGAGGGAGGGGAGACCCAGTACTTC. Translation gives CASSYSLEGGETQYF.